This TCR beta chain was obtained from a study of T cells in Graves' hyperthyroidism and ophthalmopathy. Study-level results: Blood samples included most of the expanded thyroid clonotypes exceeding 0.001.

Amplification of TCR beta CDR3 regions was performed using RNA transcripts as template. The primer set for the first-round RT-PCR of the TCR CDR3 was HTBI. MiXCR was run by TCRdb on the multiplex PCR reads, yielding one entry per CDR3 protein. The table includes a few hundred thousand distinct CDR3 sequences, roughly 15% detected once. The CDR3 loop spans 11 amino acids. V gave up 6 bases and J gave up 12 bases, with 12 bases separating them. This clonotype has a count of ten or more. Its cognate antigen is unknown. Hyperthyroidism in the patients, aged 18 to 65, was newly diagnosed and under 2 months in duration. Drawn at first hyperthyroidism diagnosis, the blood sample preceded any ophthalmopathy symptoms.

The origin of this receptor is a woman aged 40 to 50 with Graves' hyperthyroidism that later progressed to Graves' ophthalmopathy. This rearrangement joins TRBV12-3 or TRBV12-4 to TRBJ2-1; unclear D gene. The sequencing input was blood. CDR3 sequence reads: CASSPSSLQFF. DNA for the CDR3: TGTGCCAGCAGCCCATCGAGCTTGCAGTTCTTC.